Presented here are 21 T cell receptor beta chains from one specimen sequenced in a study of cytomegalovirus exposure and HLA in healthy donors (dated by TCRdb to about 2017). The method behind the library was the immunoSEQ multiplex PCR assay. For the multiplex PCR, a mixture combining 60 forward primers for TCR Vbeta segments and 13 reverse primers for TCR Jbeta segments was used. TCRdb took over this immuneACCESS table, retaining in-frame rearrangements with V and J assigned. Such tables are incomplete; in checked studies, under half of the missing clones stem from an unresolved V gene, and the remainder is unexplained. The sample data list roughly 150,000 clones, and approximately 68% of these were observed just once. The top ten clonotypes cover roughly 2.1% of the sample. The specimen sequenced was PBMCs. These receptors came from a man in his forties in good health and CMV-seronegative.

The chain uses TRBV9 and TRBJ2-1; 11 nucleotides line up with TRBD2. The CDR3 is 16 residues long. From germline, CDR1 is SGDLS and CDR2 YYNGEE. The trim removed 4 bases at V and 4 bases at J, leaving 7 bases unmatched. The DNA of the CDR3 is TGTGCCAGCAGCACCTCCGGGACTAGCGGTTACAATGAGCAGTTCTTC. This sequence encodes CASSTSGTSGYNEQFF. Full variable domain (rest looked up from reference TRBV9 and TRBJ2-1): DSGVTQTPKHLITATGQRVTLRCSPRSGDLSVYWYQQSLDQGLQFLIQYYNGEERAKGNILERFSAQQFPDLHSELNLSSLELGDSALYFCASSTSGTSGYNEQFFGPGTRLTVL.

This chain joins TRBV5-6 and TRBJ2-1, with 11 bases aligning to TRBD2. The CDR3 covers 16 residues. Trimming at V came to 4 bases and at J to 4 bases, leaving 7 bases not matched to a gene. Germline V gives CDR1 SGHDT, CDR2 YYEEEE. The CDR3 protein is CASSPPGTSGYNEQFF. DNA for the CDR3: TGTGCCAGCAGCCCCCCCGGGACTAGCGGTTACAATGAGCAGTTCTTC. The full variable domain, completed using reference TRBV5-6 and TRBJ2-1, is DAGVTQSPTHLIKTRGQQVTLRCSPKSGHDTVSWYQQALGQGPQFIFQYYEEEERQRGNFPDRFSGHQFPNYSSELNVNALLLGDSALYLCASSPPGTSGYNEQFFGPGTRLTVL.

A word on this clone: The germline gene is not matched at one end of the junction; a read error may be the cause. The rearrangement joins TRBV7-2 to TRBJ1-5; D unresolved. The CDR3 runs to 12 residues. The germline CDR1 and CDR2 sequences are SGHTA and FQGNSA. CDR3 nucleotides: TGTGCCAGCAGCGATAGCAATCAGCCCCAGAATTTT. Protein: CASSDSNQPQNF. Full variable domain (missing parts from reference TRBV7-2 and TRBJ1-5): GAGVSQSPSNKVTEKGKDVELRCDPISGHTALYWYRQSLGQGLEFLIYFQGNSAPDKSGLPSDRFSAERTGGSVSTLTIQRTQQEDSAVYLCASSDSNQPQNFGDGTRLSIL.

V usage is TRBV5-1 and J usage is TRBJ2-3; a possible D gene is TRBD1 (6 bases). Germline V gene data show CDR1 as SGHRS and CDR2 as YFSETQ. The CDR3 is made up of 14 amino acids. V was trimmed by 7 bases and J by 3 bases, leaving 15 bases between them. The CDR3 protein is CASAIVQGTDTQYF. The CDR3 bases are TGCGCCAGCGCCATTGTACAGGGTACAGATACGCAGTATTTT. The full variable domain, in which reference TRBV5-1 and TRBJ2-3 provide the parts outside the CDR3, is KAGVTQTPRYLIKTRGQQVTLSCSPISGHRSVSWYQQTPGQGLQFLFEYFSETQRNKGNFPGRFSGRQFSNSRSEMNVSTLELGDSALYLCASAIVQGTDTQYFGPGTRLTVL.

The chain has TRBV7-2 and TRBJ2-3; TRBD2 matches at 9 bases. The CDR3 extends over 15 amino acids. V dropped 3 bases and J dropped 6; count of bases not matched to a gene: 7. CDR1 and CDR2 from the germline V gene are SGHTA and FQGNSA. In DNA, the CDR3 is TGTGCCAGCAGCTTGACTAGCGGAGGGGGGGATACGCAGTATTTT. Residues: CASSLTSGGGDTQYF.

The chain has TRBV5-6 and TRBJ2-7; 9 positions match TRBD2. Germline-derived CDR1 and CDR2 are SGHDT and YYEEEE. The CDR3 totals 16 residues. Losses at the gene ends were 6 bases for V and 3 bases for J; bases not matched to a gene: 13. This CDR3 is CASMNSGGGRDYEQYF. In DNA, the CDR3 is TGTGCCAGCATGAATAGCGGGGGAGGCCGTGACTACGAGCAGTACTTC.

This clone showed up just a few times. CDR3 loop: CASRDGQGRETQYF. The DNA for the CDR3 is TGTGCCAGCAGGGATGGACAGGGGAGGGAGACCCAGTACTTC. The rearrangement joins TRBV6-6 to TRBJ2-5, with 9 nucleotides matching TRBD1. Germline V gene data show CDR1 as MNHNY and CDR2 as SVGAGI (reference sequence). V shed 6 bases, J shed 5 bases, and the junction held 7 bases outside the gene matches. There are 14 residues in the CDR3.

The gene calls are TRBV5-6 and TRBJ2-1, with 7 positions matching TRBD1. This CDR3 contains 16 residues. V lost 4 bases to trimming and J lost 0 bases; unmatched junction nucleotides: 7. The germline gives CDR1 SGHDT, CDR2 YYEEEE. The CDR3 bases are TGTGCCAGCAGCACCCCAGGGGGTAGCTCCTACAATGAGCAGTTCTTC. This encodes CASSTPGGSSYNEQFF. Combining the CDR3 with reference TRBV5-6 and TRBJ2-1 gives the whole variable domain DAGVTQSPTHLIKTRGQQVTLRCSPKSGHDTVSWYQQALGQGPQFIFQYYEEEERQRGNFPDRFSGHQFPNYSSELNVNALLLGDSALYLCASSTPGGSSYNEQFFGPGTRLTVL.

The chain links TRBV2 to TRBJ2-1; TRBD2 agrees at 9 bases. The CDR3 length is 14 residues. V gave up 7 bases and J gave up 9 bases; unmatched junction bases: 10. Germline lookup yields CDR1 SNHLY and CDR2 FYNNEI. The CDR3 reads CASKRTSGQPEQFF. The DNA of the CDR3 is TGTGCCAGCAAGCGCACTAGCGGGCAGCCTGAGCAGTTCTTC.

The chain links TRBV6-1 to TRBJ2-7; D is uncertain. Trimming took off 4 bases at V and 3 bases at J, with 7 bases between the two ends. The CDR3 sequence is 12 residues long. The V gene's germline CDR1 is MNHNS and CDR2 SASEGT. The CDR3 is CASSVRFYEQYF. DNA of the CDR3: TGTGCCAGCAGTGTCCGGTTCTACGAGCAGTACTTC.

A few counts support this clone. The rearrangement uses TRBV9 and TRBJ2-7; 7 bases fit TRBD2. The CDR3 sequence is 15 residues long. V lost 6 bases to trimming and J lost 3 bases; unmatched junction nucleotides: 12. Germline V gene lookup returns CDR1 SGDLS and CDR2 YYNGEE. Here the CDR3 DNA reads TGTGCCAGCAACCGCGGGGGTTCGGAGGGCTACGAGCAGTACTTC. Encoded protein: CASNRGGSEGYEQYF. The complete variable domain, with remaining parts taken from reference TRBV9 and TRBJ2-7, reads DSGVTQTPKHLITATGQRVTLRCSPRSGDLSVYWYQQSLDQGLQFLIQYYNGEERAKGNILERFSAQQFPDLHSELNLSSLELGDSALYFCASNRGGSEGYEQYFGPGTRLTVT.

CDR3 in amino acids: CASSVAPGQSYEQYF. In nucleotides, the CDR3 is TGTGCCAGCAGCGTAGCGCCGGGACAATCCTACGAGCAGTACTTC. The chain joins TRBV9 to TRBJ2-7; possibly TRBD1 for D (6 bases). CDR3 size: 15 residues. V lost 0 bases and J 1 base, leaving 11 bases between the germline ends. The germline V gene has CDR1 SGDLS and CDR2 YYNGEE.

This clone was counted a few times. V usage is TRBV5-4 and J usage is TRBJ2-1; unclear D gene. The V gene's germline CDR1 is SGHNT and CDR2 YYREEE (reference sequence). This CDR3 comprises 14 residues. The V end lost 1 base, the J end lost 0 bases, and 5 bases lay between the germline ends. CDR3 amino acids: CASSLPGSYNEQFF. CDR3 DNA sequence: TGTGCCAGCAGCTTGCCAGGCTCCTACAATGAGCAGTTCTTC. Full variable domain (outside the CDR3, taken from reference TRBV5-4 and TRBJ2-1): ETGVTQSPTHLIKTRGQQVTLRCSSQSGHNTVSWYQQALGQGPQFIFQYYREEENGRGNFPPRFSGLQFPNYSSELNVNALELDDSALYLCASSLPGSYNEQFFGPGTRLTVL.

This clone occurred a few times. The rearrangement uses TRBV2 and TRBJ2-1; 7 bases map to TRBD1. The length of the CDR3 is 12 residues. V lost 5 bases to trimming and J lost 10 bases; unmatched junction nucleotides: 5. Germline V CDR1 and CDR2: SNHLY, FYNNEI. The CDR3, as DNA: TGTGCCAGCAGTATCGCACAGGGGGAGCAGTTCTTC. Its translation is CASSIAQGEQFF.

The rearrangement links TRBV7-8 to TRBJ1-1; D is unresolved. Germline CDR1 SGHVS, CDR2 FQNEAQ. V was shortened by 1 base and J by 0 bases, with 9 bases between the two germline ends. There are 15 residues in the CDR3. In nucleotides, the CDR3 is TGTGCCAGCAGCTTAGACCCAGGCATGAACACTGAAGCTTTCTTT. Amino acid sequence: CASSLDPGMNTEAFF.

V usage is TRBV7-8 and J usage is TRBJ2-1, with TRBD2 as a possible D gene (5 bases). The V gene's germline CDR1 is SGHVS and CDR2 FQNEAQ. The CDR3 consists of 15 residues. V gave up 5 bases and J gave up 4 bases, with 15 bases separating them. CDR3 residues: CASSTPVPGYNEQFF. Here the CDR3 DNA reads TGTGCCAGCAGCACACCCGTCCCGGGGTACAATGAGCAGTTCTTC.

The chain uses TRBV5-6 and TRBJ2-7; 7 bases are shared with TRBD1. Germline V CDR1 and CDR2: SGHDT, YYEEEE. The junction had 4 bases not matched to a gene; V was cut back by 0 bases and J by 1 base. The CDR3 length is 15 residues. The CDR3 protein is CASSLEGGASYEQYF. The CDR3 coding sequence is TGTGCCAGCAGCTTGGAAGGGGGCGCATCCTACGAGCAGTACTTC.

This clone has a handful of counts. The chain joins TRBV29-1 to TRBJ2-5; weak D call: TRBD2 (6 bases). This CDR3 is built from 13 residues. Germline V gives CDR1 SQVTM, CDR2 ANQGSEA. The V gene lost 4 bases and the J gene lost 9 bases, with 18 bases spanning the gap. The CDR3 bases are TGCAGCGTTGTTCAGTCCCGTGGAGGGGCCCAGTACTTC. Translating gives CSVVQSRGGAQYF.

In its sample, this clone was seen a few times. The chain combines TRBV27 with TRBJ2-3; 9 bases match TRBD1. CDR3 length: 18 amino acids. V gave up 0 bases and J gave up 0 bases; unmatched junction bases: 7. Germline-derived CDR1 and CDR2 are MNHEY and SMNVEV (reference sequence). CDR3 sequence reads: CASSLSQGAWWSTDTQYF. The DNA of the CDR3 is TGTGCCAGCAGTTTATCACAGGGGGCTTGGTGGAGCACAGATACGCAGTATTTT.

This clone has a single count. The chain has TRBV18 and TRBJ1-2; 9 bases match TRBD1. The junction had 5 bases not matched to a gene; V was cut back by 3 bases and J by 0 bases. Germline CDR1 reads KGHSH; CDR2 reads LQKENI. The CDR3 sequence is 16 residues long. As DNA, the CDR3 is TGTGCCAGCTCACCTCGTGGACAGGGGACTAACTATGGCTACACCTTC. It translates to CASSPRGQGTNYGYTF.

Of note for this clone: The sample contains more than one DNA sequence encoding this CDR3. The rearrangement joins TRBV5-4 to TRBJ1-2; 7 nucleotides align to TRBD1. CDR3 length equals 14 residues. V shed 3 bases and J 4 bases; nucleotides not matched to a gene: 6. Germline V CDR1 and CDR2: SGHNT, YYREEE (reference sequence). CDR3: CASSSNTGVYGYTF. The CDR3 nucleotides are TGTGCCAGCAGCTCAAACACAGGGGTCTATGGCTACACCTTC.